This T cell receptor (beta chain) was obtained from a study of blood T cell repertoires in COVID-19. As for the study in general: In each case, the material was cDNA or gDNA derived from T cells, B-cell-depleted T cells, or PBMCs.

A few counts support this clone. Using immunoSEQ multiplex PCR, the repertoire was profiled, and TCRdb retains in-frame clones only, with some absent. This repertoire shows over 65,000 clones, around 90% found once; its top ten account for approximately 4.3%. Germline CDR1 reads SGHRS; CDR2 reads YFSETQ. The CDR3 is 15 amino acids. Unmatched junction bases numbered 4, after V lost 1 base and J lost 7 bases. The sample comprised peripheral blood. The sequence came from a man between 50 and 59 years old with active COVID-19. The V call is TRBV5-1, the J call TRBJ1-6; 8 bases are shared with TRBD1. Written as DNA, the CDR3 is TGCGCCAGCAGCTTGCAGGGGACAGGCAATTCACCCCTCCACTTT. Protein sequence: CASSLQGTGNSPLHF.